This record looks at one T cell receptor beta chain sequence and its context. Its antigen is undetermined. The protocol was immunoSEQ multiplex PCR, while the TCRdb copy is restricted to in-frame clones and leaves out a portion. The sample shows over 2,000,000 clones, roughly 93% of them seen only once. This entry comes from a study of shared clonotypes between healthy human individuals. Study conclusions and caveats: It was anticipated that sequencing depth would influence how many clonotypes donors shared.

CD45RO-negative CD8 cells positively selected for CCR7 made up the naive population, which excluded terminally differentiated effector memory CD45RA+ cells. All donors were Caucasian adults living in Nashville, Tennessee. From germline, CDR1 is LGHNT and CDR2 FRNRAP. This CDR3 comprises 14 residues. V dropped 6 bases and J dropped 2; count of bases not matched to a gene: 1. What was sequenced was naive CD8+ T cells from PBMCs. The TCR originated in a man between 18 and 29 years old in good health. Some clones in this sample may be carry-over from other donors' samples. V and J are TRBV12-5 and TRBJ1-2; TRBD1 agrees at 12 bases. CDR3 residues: CASGGTGGNYGYTF. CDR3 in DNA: TGTGCTAGTGGCGGGACAGGGGGCAACTATGGCTACACCTTC.